This TCR beta chain was sequenced for a study of cytomegalovirus exposure and HLA in healthy donors. Study-wide points: The listing of 150 or so TCR beta chains classed them as cytomegalovirus-associated.

Donors came from a validation cohort of over a hundred subjects, distinct from the first 666-subject cohort. Here immunoSEQ multiplex PCR was the method, and the copy in TCRdb shows in-frame clones only, minus some. Altogether 200,000 to 250,000 clones are present, around four fifths being singletons, with the ten largest covering over 12%. To note about this clone: What it recognizes is unknown.

V was pared by 7 bases and J by 12 bases, with 18 bases between. Germline assignment: CDR1 SNHLY and CDR2 FYNNEI. This CDR3 is 12 amino acids long. This sequence was found in a woman under 40 in good health and CMV-seropositive. This chain uses TRBV2 with TRBJ1-2; D is possibly TRBD1 (5 bases). The specimen was PBMCs. CDR3 amino acids: CASIREGAQNTF. The CDR3 bases are TGTGCCAGCATTCGGGAAGGGGCTCAGAACACCTTC.